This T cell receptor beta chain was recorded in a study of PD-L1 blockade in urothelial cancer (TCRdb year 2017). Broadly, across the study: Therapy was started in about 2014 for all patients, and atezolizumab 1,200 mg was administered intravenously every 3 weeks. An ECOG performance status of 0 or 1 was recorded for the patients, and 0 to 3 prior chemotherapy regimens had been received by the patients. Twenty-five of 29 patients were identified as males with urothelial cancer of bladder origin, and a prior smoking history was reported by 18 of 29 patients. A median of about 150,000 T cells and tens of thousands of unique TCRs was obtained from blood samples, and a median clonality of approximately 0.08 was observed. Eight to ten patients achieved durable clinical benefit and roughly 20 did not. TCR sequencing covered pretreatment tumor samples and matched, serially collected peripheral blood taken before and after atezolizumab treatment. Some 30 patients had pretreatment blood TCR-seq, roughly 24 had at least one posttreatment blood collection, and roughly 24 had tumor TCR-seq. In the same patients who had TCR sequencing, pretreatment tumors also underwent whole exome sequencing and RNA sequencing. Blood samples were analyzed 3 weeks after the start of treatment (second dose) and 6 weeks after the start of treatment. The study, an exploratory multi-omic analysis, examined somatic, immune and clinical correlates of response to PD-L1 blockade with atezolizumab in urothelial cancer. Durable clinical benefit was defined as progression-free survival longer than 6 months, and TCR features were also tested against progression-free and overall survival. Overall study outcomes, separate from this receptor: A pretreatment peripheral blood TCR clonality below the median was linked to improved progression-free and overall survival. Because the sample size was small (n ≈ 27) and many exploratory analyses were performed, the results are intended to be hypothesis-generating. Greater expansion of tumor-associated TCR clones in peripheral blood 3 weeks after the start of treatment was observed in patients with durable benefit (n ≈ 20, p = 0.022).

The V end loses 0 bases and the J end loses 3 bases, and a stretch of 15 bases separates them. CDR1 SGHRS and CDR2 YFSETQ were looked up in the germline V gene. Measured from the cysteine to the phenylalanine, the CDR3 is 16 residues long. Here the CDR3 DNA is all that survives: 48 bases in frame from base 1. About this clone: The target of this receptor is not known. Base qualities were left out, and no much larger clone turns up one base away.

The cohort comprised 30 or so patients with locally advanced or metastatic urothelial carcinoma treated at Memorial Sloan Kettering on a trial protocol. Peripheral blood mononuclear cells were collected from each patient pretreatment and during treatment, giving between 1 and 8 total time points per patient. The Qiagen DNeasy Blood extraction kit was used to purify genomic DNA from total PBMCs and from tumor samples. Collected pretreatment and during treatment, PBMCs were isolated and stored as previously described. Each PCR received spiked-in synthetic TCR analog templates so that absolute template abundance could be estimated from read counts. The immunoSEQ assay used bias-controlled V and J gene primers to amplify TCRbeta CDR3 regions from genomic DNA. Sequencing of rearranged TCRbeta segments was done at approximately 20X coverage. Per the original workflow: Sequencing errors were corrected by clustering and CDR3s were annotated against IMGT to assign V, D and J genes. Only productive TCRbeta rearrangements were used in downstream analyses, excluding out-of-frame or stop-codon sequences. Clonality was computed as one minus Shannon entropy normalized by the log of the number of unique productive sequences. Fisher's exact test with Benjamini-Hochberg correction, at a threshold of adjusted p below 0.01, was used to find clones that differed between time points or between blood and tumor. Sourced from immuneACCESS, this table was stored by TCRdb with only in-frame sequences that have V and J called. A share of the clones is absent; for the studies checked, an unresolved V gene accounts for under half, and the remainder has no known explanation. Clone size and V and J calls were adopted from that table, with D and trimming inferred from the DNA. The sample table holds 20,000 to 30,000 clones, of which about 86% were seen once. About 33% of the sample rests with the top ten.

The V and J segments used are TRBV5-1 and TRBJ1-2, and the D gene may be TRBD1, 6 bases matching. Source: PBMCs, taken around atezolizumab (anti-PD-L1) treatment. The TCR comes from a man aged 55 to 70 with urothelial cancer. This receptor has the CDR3 CASSLDIQDSDYGYTF. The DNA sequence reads TGCGCCAGCAGCTTGGATATCCAGGACAGCGACTATGGCTACACCTTC.